Detailed here is one T cell receptor (beta chain). Treatment denoted: randomized to nivolumab then ipilimumab (arm A) or the reverse (arm B). The CDR3 is made up of 13 amino acids. V was pared by 7 bases and J by 6 bases, with 16 bases between. Germline CDR1 is MNHEY and CDR2 is SVGAGI. This entry belongs to a study of sequential checkpoint blockade in melanoma. Looking at the study overall: Both treatment sequences were followed by maintenance nivolumab.

Here immunoSEQ multiplex PCR was the method, and the copy in TCRdb shows in-frame clones only, minus some. The profile shows 17,000 or so clones, about 70% of them singletons. The sequences come from CD8+ T cells sorted from blood (inferred from file names), collected from a patient given nivolumab and ipilimumab in sequence. The clonotype was recovered from a human donor with melanoma. The rearrangement joins TRBV6-5 to TRBJ2-7; possible D gene TRBD1, 6 bases. This CDR3 is CASTGAGDPEQYF. CDR3 coding DNA: TGTGCCAGCACCGGGGCAGGGGATCCCGAGCAGTACTTC.